This T cell receptor beta chain was documented in a study of T cell responses to AZD1222 COVID-19 vaccine. This clone was observed at least ten times. This table comes from immunoSEQ multiplex PCR, and its TCRdb copy is limited to in-frame clones, with some not included. The sample records about 150,000 clones, 82% being singletons. This CDR3 has 12 residues. Germline-derived CDR1 and CDR2 are SSHAT and FNYEAQ (reference sequence). Trimming left V 5 bases short and J 8 bases short, with 7 bases between. V usage is TRBV7-7 and J usage is TRBJ1-6, with D unresolved. Source: peripheral blood, taken on day 0 of MenACWY control vaccination. The clonotype was recovered from an adult in good health. The CDR3 DNA follows: TGTGCCAGCAGCGTCCCTTATTCACCCCTCCACTTT. Amino acid sequence: CASSVPYSPLHF.